This is a list of T cell receptor beta chains from one sample in a study of T cells in tuberculosis. TCRdb keeps only in-frame clones here, not all; method: immunoSEQ multiplex PCR. In the table there are around 23,000 clones, about 85% of which are singletons. Sequenced here: PBMCs, sampled at tuberculosis diagnosis. The receptors derive from an adult with tuberculosis. The CDR3 runs from the conserved cysteine through the conserved F or W. D genes are given only for firm matches. The listing skips clone size in some rows; elsewhere it reads once, few, many or a size class.

v_gene	d_gene	j_gene	abundance	CDR3nt	CDR3aa
TRBV9	-	TRBJ1-1	-	TGTGCCAGCAGCGTAGGGGGGCAGAACACTGAAGCTTTCTTT	CASSVGGQNTEAFF
TRBV5-1	TRBD1	TRBJ1-2	few	TGCGCCAGCAGAGCCGGGACAGGTGGCCAGAGGGATGGCTACACCTTC	CASRAGTGGQRDGYTF
TRBV16	TRBD1	TRBJ1-1	-	TGTGCCAGCAGCCAATCCCTAGGGGGCCAGAGGACTGAAGCTTTCTTT	CASSQSLGGQRTEAFF
TRBV2	TRBD1	TRBJ1-1	-	TGTGCCAGCAGTCCTCGGACAGGGATCAACACTGAAGCTTTCTTT	CASSPRTGINTEAFF
TRBV12-5	-	TRBJ1-3	-	TGTGCTAGTGGTTTGTACGGGGGAAACACCATATATTTT	CASGLYGGNTIYF
TRBV9	-	TRBJ2-1	-	TGTGCCAGCAGCGTAGGACTAGGACTCAGCTCCTACAATGAGCAGTTCTTC	CASSVGLGLSSYNEQFF
TRBV25-1	-	TRBJ1-4	-	TGTGCCAGCAGTGAATTATGGGTGGGAGGTGAAAAACTGTTTTTT	CASSELWVGGEKLFF
TRBV7-2	-	TRBJ2-7	-	TGTGCCAGCAGCTTAGACGGGGGGCTGCACTACGAGCAGTACTTC	CASSLDGGLHYEQYF
TRBV4-3	-	TRBJ1-6	-	TGCGCCAGCAGCCAACAAACAGACTATAATTCACCCCTCCACTTT	CASSQQTDYNSPLHF
TRBV29-1	TRBD2	TRBJ2-3	-	TGCAGCGTTGAGGTCAGGGAGGGAGATACGCAGTATTTT	CSVEVREGDTQYF
TRBV18	TRBD1	TRBJ1-2	-	TGTGCCAGCTCACCTCCGGACAGGGGCCATGGCTACACCTTC	CASSPPDRGHGYTF
TRBV11-3	-	TRBJ2-3	-	TGTGCCAGCAGTCCGGGGGGCACAGATACGCAGTATTTT	CASSPGGTDTQYF
TRBV10-3	TRBD1	TRBJ2-2	few	TGTGCCATCAGGAGGCAGGGGGACACCGGGGAGCTGTTTTTT	CAIRRQGDTGELFF
TRBV7-8	-	TRBJ1-1	few	TGTGCCAGCAGCTTAATGGTGAGCCTAAACACTGAAGCTTTCTTT	CASSLMVSLNTEAFF
TRBV27	-	TRBJ2-7	-	TGTGCCAGCAGTCCGTTACAGGGCTACGAGCAGTACTTC	CASSPLQGYEQYF
TRBV5-1	TRBD1	TRBJ2-6	-	TGCGCCAGCAGTCTTAACACCGGGACAGGGTTCCTCCCTGGGGCCAACGTCCTGACTTTC	CASSLNTGTGFLPGANVLTF
TRBV5-1	TRBD1	TRBJ1-1	few	TGCGCCAGCAGCTCCTGGACAGGGGACACTGAAGCTTTCTTT	CASSSWTGDTEAFF
TRBV5-4	-	TRBJ2-7	-	TGTGCCAGCAGCTTGGGGGCTAGCGCCTACGAGCAGTACTTC	CASSLGASAYEQYF
TRBV9	TRBD1	TRBJ2-3	-	TGTGCCAGCAGGGGACAGACAGATACGCAGTATTTT	CASRGQTDTQYF
TRBV7-8	-	TRBJ2-1	-	TGTGCCAGCAGCTTAGTGGTGGGGGGCAATGAGCAGTTCTTC	CASSLVVGGNEQFF
TRBV5-1	-	TRBJ2-3	-	TGCGCCAGCAGCTTGTCGGGAGATCGGGGCGCAGATACGCAGTATTTT	CASSLSGDRGADTQYF
TRBV13	TRBD2	TRBJ2-1	-	TGTGCCAGCAGCTCCATAGCGGGACCCACCTTTCGTCTTGAGCAGTTCTTC	CASSSIAGPTFRLEQFF
TRBV23-1	-	TRBJ2-2	-	TGCGCCAGCAGTCGCATCGGGACAACGAACACCGGGGAGCTGTTTTTT	CASSRIGTTNTGELFF
TRBV2	-	TRBJ2-1	-	TGTGCCAGCAGATGGTCCCTACTAGAGGAGCAGTTCTTC	CASRWSLLEEQFF
TRBV18	-	TRBJ2-2	-	TGTGCCAGCTCACCACCCAGAGGGGGTGCGAGGACCGGGGAGCTGTTTTTT	CASSPPRGGARTGELFF
TRBV9	-	TRBJ1-5	once	TGTGCCAGCAGCGCTAGCACGGTAGATCAGCCCCAGCATTTT	CASSASTVDQPQHF
TRBV7-2	TRBD1	TRBJ2-7	-	TGTGCCAGCAGCTTAGAGGGACAGGGCTACGAGCAGTACTTC	CASSLEGQGYEQYF
TRBV7-8	TRBD1	TRBJ1-5	-	TGTGCCAGCAACAATGAGGGGACAGGGGGGACTCGGGCCCAGCATTTT	CASNNEGTGGTRAQHF
TRBV18	TRBD2	TRBJ2-1	-	TGTGCCAGCTCACCCCTACTAGCGGGAGGTTACAATGAGCAGTTCTTC	CASSPLLAGGYNEQFF
TRBV5-1	TRBD2	TRBJ2-3	-	TGCGCCAGCACCCCGAGGGGCGGGAGTCCTACAGATACGCAGTATTTT	CASTPRGGSPTDTQYF
TRBV15	-	TRBJ1-1	-	TGTGCCACCAGCAGAGCACAGGCAGGGATGGGCACTGAAGCTTTCTTT	CATSRAQAGMGTEAFF
TRBV11-2	-	TRBJ1-5	-	TGTGCCAGCAGCTTAGGACAGGGCAATCAGCCCCAGCATTTT	CASSLGQGNQPQHF
TRBV19	TRBD1	TRBJ1-2	once	TGTGCCAGTACTCCCCGACAGGGTCAATTCGGCTACACCTTC	CASTPRQGQFGYTF
TRBV11-2	-	TRBJ1-2	-	TGTGCCAGCAGCCCAGACAGTTTCGGGAACTATGGCTACACCTTC	CASSPDSFGNYGYTF
TRBV29-1	-	TRBJ2-7	-	TGCAGCGTGATGATCCTGGGGGCCCAGGGCGAGCAGTACTTC	CSVMILGAQGEQYF